The sequence of this T cell receptor (beta chain) was determined in a study of cytotoxic CD8 clonotypes in ibrutinib-treated CLL. Whole-study results and caveats: Clonality (at baseline) was higher than in age-matched healthy donors and tracked circulating CD8+ T-cell counts. Sustained-remission and progressing patients were not sampled at matched times.

The count of this clone is one. Its antigen is currently unknown. Germline lookup yields CDR1 GTSNPN and CDR2 SVGIG (reference sequence). J lost 4 bases, V lost 0 bases, and 4 bases had no gene match. The CDR3 sequence is 14 residues long. Cryopreserved PBMCs supplied about 2 micrograms of genomic DNA for TCR beta libraries. The data were produced by immunoSEQ multiplex PCR, yet TCRdb's version contains in-frame clones alone and is incomplete. The sample includes about 160,000 clones, 70% to 85% of them seen just once. This chain uses TRBV30 with TRBJ2-7, with 9 bases fitting TRBD2. This receptor was identified in a human donor with chronic lymphocytic leukemia. The specimen comprised PBMCs, sampled after 24 months of ibrutinib treatment. CDR3 DNA: TGTGCCTGGAGTGTACTAGCGGGCCTTTACGAGCAGTACTTC. Translated: CAWSVLAGLYEQYF.